The 21 T cell receptor beta chains below come from one sample, sequenced in a study of T cells after yellow fever vaccination. TCRdb processed the 5' RACE reads anew with MiXCR; each CDR3 protein has one entry. The sample has 250,000 or so distinct CDR3 sequences, 3.6% seen once. The starting material was PBMCs, obtained 15 days after the yellow fever booster vaccination. The receptors come from a man younger than 30 who received the YFV17D yellow fever vaccine.

This clonotype was recorded at least ten times. This chain uses TRBV7-3 with TRBJ2-2; 7 nucleotides align to TRBD2. The CDR3 has 14 residues. V lost 0 bases, J lost 7 bases, and 2 bases stayed unmatched. Germline CDR1 is SGHTA and CDR2 is FQGTGA. The CDR3 here is CASSLTGGNGELFF. Written as DNA, the CDR3 is TGTGCCAGCAGCTTAACCGGGGGGAACGGGGAGCTGTTTTTT.

This clonotype was seen at least ten times. This chain joins TRBV4-3 and TRBJ2-5, with TRBD2 matching 14 bases. The CDR3 contains 20 residues. Trimming removed 3 bases from V and 3 bases from J; junction bases left unmatched: 15. From germline, CDR1 is LGHNA and CDR2 YSLEER. In nucleotides, the CDR3 is TGCGCCAGCAGCCATCGGGTGGGACTAGCGGGGGTAGCGGGGAAAGAGACCCAGTACTTC. Protein product: CASSHRVGLAGVAGKETQYF.

This clonotype showed up many times. The rearrangement joins TRBV28 to TRBJ1-2, with a possible D match to TRBD1 (5 bases). This CDR3 has 13 amino acids. The germline V gene encodes CDR1 MDHEN and CDR2 SYDVKM. V was pared by 4 bases and J by 13 bases, with 19 bases between. In DNA, the CDR3 is TGTGCCAGCAGTTCACCGACAGCCATCGGGTCCACCTTC. Translation gives CASSSPTAIGSTF.

This clonotype appeared many times. V gene TRBV12-3 or TRBV12-4 combines with J gene TRBJ2-1; no clear D. V lost 8 bases, J lost 10 bases, and 18 bases lay in between. The CDR3 has 13 residues. The CDR3, as DNA: TGTGCCAGCGGCCTTGAGTTCCTACACGAGCAGTTCTTC. This gives the protein CASGLEFLHEQFF.

This clonotype has only a few counts. V usage is TRBV4-2 and J usage is TRBJ1-2; the match to TRBD1 covers 7 bases. CDR3 length: 17 amino acids. Germline V lookup: CDR1 LGHNA, CDR2 YNFKEQ. The trim removed 2 bases at V and 0 bases at J, leaving 9 bases unmatched. CDR3 bases: TGTGCCAGCAGCCAAAAATCCGACAGGGTACCTAACTATGGCTACACCTTC. Protein: CASSQKSDRVPNYGYTF.

This clonotype came up many times. The chain couples TRBV5-4 to TRBJ2-2; D is unresolved. Trimming removed 5 bases from V and 6 bases from J, with 8 bases in between. The germline CDR1 and CDR2 sequences are SGHNT and YYREEE (reference sequence). The CDR3 totals 12 residues. The CDR3 region is CASREGSGELFF. The CDR3 bases are TGTGCCAGCAGAGAAGGTTCCGGGGAGCTGTTTTTT. The entire variable domain, with the rest obtained from reference TRBV5-4 and TRBJ2-2, is as follows: ETGVTQSPTHLIKTRGQQVTLRCSSQSGHNTVSWYQQALGQGPQFIFQYYREEENGRGNFPPRFSGLQFPNYSSELNVNALELDDSALYLCASREGSGELFFGEGSRLTVL.

This clonotype was detected many times. The chain has TRBV10-3 and TRBJ2-5; 14 bases agree with TRBD2. The V gene end was trimmed by 6 bases and the J gene end by 5 bases; junction bases not matched to a gene: 5. CDR1 and CDR2 (germline): ENHRY, SYGVKD. This CDR3 spans 15 amino acids. CDR3 nucleotides: TGTGCCATCAGGGCGGGACTAGCGGGGGAGGAGACCCAGTACTTC. This sequence encodes CAIRAGLAGEETQYF.

This clonotype appeared many times. The gene calls are TRBV5-1 and TRBJ2-3; the match to TRBD2 covers 12 bases. The CDR3 covers 17 residues. Germline V gives CDR1 SGHRS, CDR2 YFSETQ. V dropped 1 base and J dropped 2; count of bases not matched to a gene: 5. As DNA, the CDR3 is TGCGCCAGCAGCTTGACTAGCGGGGGGATTTACACAGATACGCAGTATTTT. This gives the protein CASSLTSGGIYTDTQYF.

This clonotype was observed a few times. The rearrangement links TRBV7-9 to TRBJ1-3, with a possible D match to TRBD1 (5 bases). V was clipped by 7 bases and J by 4 bases, with 20 bases between them. Germline CDR1 SEHNR, CDR2 FQNEAQ (reference sequence). The CDR3 covers 16 residues. The CDR3 here is CASTVPGGSSGNTIYF. The CDR3 DNA follows: TGTGCCAGCACCGTCCCCGGGGGGTCCTCCGGAAACACCATATATTTT.

At least ten counts were recorded for this clonotype. V gene TRBV6-6 combines with J gene TRBJ2-1; TRBD1 aligns across 11 bases. CDR3 size: 14 residues. From germline, CDR1 is MNHNY and CDR2 SVGAGI (reference sequence). The ends lost 8 bases at V and 8 bases at J; junction bases unmatched: 8. The CDR3 DNA reads as TGTGCCAGCCAAACCGGGACAGGGGGGCATGAGCAGTTCTTC. This encodes CASQTGTGGHEQFF.

In its sample, this clonotype was seen many times. This chain links TRBV6-2 or TRBV6-3 with TRBJ2-1; TRBD2 is a possible D gene (6 bases). There are 17 residues in the CDR3. Germline loops: CDR1 MNHEY, CDR2 SVGEGT. Trimming shortened V by 2 bases and J by 10 bases, and 24 bases separated the two germline ends. DNA for the CDR3: TGTGCCAGCAGTTACAGAGAGCCTAGCGTTGGGTCTTCCGAGCAGTTCTTC. Protein sequence: CASSYREPSVGSSEQFF.

This clonotype has ten or more counts. CDR3 coding DNA: TGTGCCAGCAACCAGAGGGCGGTCCAAGAGACCCAGTACTTC. It is translated as CASNQRAVQETQYF. The chain joins TRBV12-3 or TRBV12-4 to TRBJ2-5; maybe TRBD2 (5 bases). V lost 7 bases and J lost 1, with 13 bases in between. The CDR3 is 14 amino acids.

This clonotype showed up many times. The chain combines TRBV5-1 with TRBJ2-1, with TRBD1 identical over 10 bases. In germline, CDR1 is SGHRS, CDR2 YFSETQ. Trimming cost V 4 bases and J 12 bases; bases outside gene matches: 7. The CDR3 runs to 13 residues. The CDR3 DNA reads as TGCGCCAGCAGCGAGGACAGGGGGACGGGGCAGTTCTTC. The encoded protein is CASSEDRGTGQFF.

The sample holds many counts of this clonotype. V gene TRBV20-1 combines with J gene TRBJ2-4; 11 bases align to TRBD2. The V gene's germline CDR1 is DFQATT and CDR2 SNEGSKA (reference sequence). The CDR3 spans 14 residues. V lost 7 bases and J lost 5; bases outside the gene matches: 7. CDR3 sequence (DNA): TGCAGTGTTCCGACTAGCGGGGTGGAAAACATTCAGTACTTC. Protein sequence: CSVPTSGVENIQYF.

This clonotype has ten or more counts. This chain joins TRBV4-1 and TRBJ1-2; D unresolved. This CDR3 is 16 amino acids long. Germline CDR1 MGHRA, CDR2 YSYEKL. V was shortened by 0 bases and J by 0 bases, with 11 bases between the two germline ends. The CDR3 spells CASSQEGQSSNYGYTF. In DNA, the CDR3 is TGCGCCAGCAGCCAAGAAGGCCAGAGCTCTAACTATGGCTACACCTTC.

This clonotype was detected ten times or more. The chain recombines TRBV5-1 with TRBJ2-7; 11 bases are shared with TRBD1. The CDR3 spans 15 residues. The V gene end was trimmed by 5 bases and the J gene end by 3 bases; junction bases not matched to a gene: 7. CDR1 and CDR2 (germline): SGHRS, YFSETQ. The chain's CDR3 is CASRTGTGGFYEQYF. CDR3 coding DNA: TGCGCCAGCAGAACCGGGACAGGGGGATTCTACGAGCAGTACTTC.

This clonotype was seen at least ten times. The chain joins TRBV27 to TRBJ1-5, with a possible D match to TRBD1 (5 bases). Trimming cost V 5 bases and J 1 base, with 12 bases left between them. In germline, CDR1 is MNHEY, CDR2 SMNVEV (reference sequence). The CDR3 consists of 15 residues. The CDR3 DNA follows: TGTGCCAGCAGTCTCTCCAGGGCCAGCAATCAGCCCCAGCATTTT. This codes for CASSLSRASNQPQHF.

This clonotype was recorded at least ten times. This rearrangement joins TRBV7-2 to TRBJ1-1; D remains unclear. The CDR3 covers 14 residues. V was shortened by 5 bases and J by 2 bases, with 12 bases between the two germline ends. The germline gives CDR1 SGHTA, CDR2 FQGNSA. The CDR3 reads CASSPFAVNTEAFF. The CDR3 nucleotides read TGTGCCAGCAGCCCGTTTGCAGTTAACACTGAAGCTTTCTTT.

This clonotype was seen at least ten times. This chain links TRBV12-3 or TRBV12-4 with TRBJ1-5; 9 bases line up with TRBD1. After removal of 5 bases from V and 3 bases from J, the junction contained 5 bases not matched to a gene. This CDR3 is 15 amino acids long. The CDR3 region is CASSHTGGVNQPQHF. The CDR3 DNA is TGTGCCAGCAGTCATACAGGGGGCGTCAATCAGCCCCAGCATTTT.

This clonotype was detected ten times or more. The V and J genes are TRBV12-3 or TRBV12-4 and TRBJ2-5, with TRBD1 matching 9 bases. Germline trimming cut 7 bases from V and 5 bases from J; bases unmatched to any gene: 2. This CDR3 has 12 amino acids. DNA for the CDR3: TGTGCCAGCACACAGGGGGCTGAGACCCAGTACTTC. Its protein is CASTQGAETQYF.

This clonotype was recorded at least ten times. V is TRBV5-1 and J is TRBJ2-3; 9 bases map to TRBD1. CDR1 and CDR2 from the germline V gene are SGHRS and YFSETQ. CDR3 length: 15 residues. Trimming removed 4 bases from V and 2 bases from J; junction bases left unmatched: 5. CDR3 region: CASSRGTGYTDTQYF. The CDR3 DNA reads TGCGCCAGCAGCCGGGGGACAGGGTACACAGATACGCAGTATTTT.